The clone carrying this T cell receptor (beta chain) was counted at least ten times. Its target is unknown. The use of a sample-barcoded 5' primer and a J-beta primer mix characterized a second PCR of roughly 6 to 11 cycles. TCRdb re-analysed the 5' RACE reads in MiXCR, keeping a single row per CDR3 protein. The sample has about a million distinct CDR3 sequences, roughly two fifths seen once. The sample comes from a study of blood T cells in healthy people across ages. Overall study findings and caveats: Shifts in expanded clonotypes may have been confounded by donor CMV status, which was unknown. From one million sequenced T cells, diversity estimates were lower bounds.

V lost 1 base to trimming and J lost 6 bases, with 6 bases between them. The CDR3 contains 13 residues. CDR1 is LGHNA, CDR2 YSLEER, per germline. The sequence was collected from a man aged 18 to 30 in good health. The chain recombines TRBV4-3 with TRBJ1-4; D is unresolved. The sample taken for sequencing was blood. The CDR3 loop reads CASSQVGDEKLFF. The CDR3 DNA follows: TGCGCCAGCAGCCAAGTCGGGGATGAAAAACTGTTTTTT.